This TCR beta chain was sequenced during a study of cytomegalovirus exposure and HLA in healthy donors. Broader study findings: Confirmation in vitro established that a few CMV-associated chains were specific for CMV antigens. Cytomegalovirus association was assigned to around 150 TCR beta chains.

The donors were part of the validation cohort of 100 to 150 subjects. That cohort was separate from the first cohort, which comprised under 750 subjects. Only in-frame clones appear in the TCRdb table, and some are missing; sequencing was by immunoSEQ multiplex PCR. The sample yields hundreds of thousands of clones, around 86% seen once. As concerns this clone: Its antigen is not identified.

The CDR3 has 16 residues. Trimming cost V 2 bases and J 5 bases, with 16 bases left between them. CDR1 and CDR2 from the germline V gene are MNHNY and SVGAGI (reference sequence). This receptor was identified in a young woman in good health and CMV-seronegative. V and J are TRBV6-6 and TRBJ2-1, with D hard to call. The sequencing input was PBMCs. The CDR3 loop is CASSYSVSRSHNEQFF. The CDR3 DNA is TGTGCCAGCAGTTACAGTGTGTCGAGAAGCCACAATGAGCAGTTCTTC.